These 22 T cell receptor beta chains were sequenced from one sample in a study of blood T cell repertoires in COVID-19. TCRdb's table, derived via immunoSEQ multiplex PCR, lists solely in-frame clones and lacks some. The sample has about 170,000 clones, around three quarters seen once. Material for sequencing was PBMCs or T cells enriched from blood (not recorded which). The receptor set was obtained from a woman between 65 and 79 years old in a cohort exposed to, infected with or recovered from COVID-19 (not recorded which).

The chain carries TRBV7-2 and TRBJ1-3; D possibly corresponds to TRBD1 (6 bases). The CDR3 extends over 15 amino acids. CDR1 is SGHTA, CDR2 FQGNSA, per germline. The germline V and J ends were trimmed by 2 bases and 1 base, with 9 bases remaining between them. CDR3 amino acids: CASSLQQGSGNTIYF. CDR3 coding DNA: TGTGCCAGCAGCTTACAGCAGGGGTCTGGAAACACCATATATTTT.

This clone has more than one count but fewer than ten. The J gene is TRBJ1-6, the V gene TRBV6-5; 7 positions agree with TRBD1. CDR1 and CDR2 (germline): MNHEY, SVGAGI. This CDR3 has 14 residues. V lost 4 bases and J lost 8; bases outside the gene matches: 5. The CDR3 coding sequence is TGTGCCAGCAGTTCACAGGGGATTGATTCACCCCTCCACTTT. It encodes CASSSQGIDSPLHF.

The chain has TRBV9 and TRBJ1-1, with D perhaps matching TRBD1 (6 bases). The CDR3 totals 15 residues. From germline, CDR1 is SGDLS and CDR2 YYNGEE. V lost 3 bases and J lost 4, with 16 bases in between. The chain's CDR3 is CASSARDNLGTEAFF. The CDR3, as DNA: TGTGCCAGCAGCGCCCGGGACAATCTTGGCACTGAAGCTTTCTTT. The whole variable domain, filled in from reference TRBV9 and TRBJ1-1, reads DSGVTQTPKHLITATGQRVTLRCSPRSGDLSVYWYQQSLDQGLQFLIQYYNGEERAKGNILERFSAQQFPDLHSELNLSSLELGDSALYFCASSARDNLGTEAFFGQGTRLTVV.

The chain uses TRBV11-3 and TRBJ2-1, with TRBD2 matching over 11 bases. The germline V gene has CDR1 SGHNT and CDR2 YENEEA. V shed 5 bases and J 9 bases; nucleotides not matched to a gene: 12. This CDR3 contains 16 residues. In DNA, the CDR3 is TGTGCCAGCAGCCCAAGAGTAGCGGGAGGGGGTATTGAGCAGTTCTTC. Its protein is CASSPRVAGGGIEQFF. Looking up the rest from reference TRBV11-3 and TRBJ2-1 gives the full variable domain: EAGVVQSPRYKIIEKKQPVAFWCNPISGHNTLYWYLQNLGQGPELLIRYENEEAVDDSQLPKDRFSAERLKGVDSTLKIQPAELGDSAVYLCASSPRVAGGGIEQFFGPGTRLTVL.

V and J are TRBV4-2 and TRBJ2-5, with D possibly TRBD1 on 7 matching bases. Germline loops: CDR1 LGHNA, CDR2 YNFKEQ. The CDR3 runs 18 residues. V was clipped by 4 bases and J by 1 base, with 22 bases between them. The CDR3 protein is CASSPLGQGGFAQETQYF. The CDR3 region has the DNA TGTGCCAGCAGCCCCCTCGGGCAGGGGGGTTTCGCCCAAGAGACCCAGTACTTC.

This rearrangement joins TRBV7-3 to TRBJ2-2, with D tentatively TRBD1 (6 bases). The CDR3 is 16 residues long. V lost 1 base and J 1 base, leaving 10 bases between the germline ends. Germline V gene lookup returns CDR1 SGHTA and CDR2 FQGTGA. The CDR3, as DNA: TGTGCCAGCAGCTTAATGGCACAGGGGAACACCGGGGAGCTGTTTTTT. Translating it yields CASSLMAQGNTGELFF.

The gene calls are TRBV10-2 and TRBJ2-5; maybe TRBD2 (6 bases). Germline CDR1 WSHSY, CDR2 SAAADI. V was shortened by 8 bases and J by 4 bases, with 14 bases between the two germline ends. The CDR3 covers 13 residues. CDR3 DNA sequence: TGCGCCAGCCGGGTCGGGGGAGGAGAGACCCAGTACTTC. This sequence encodes CASRVGGGETQYF.

The V gene is TRBV2, the J gene TRBJ2-1, with D perhaps TRBD1 (5 bases). The CDR3 totals 14 residues. Germline values: CDR1 SNHLY, CDR2 FYNNEI. Trimming left V 7 bases short and J 6 bases short, with 16 bases between. The CDR3 region has the DNA TGTGCCAGCAATACACTTGGGGCCCTCAATGAGCAGTTCTTC. This encodes CASNTLGALNEQFF.

The J gene is TRBJ2-7, the V gene TRBV5-1; 13 bases are a match to TRBD2. CDR1 is SGHRS and CDR2 is YFSETQ in the germline V gene. The CDR3 has 17 residues. V lost 4 bases to trimming and J lost 5 bases; unmatched junction nucleotides: 12. CDR3 DNA sequence: TGCGCCAGCAGCGACCCGACGAGGACTAGCGGGAGTAACGAGCAGTACTTC. Amino acid sequence: CASSDPTRTSGSNEQYF. Variable domain in full (rest from reference TRBV5-1 and TRBJ2-7): KAGVTQTPRYLIKTRGQQVTLSCSPISGHRSVSWYQQTPGQGLQFLFEYFSETQRNKGNFPGRFSGRQFSNSRSEMNVSTLELGDSALYLCASSDPTRTSGSNEQYFGPGTRLTVT.

This clone was picked up a small number of times. The chain joins TRBV11-2 to TRBJ2-1; D uncertain. V was clipped by 0 bases and J by 10 bases, with 7 bases between them. In germline, CDR1 is SGHAT, CDR2 FQNNGV. This CDR3 comprises 12 residues. The CDR3 DNA reads as TGTGCCAGCAGCTTAGATCTGCGGGAGCAGTTCTTC. It specifies CASSLDLREQFF.

The V call is TRBV28, the J call TRBJ1-5; 9 nucleotides agree with TRBD1. V was pared by 7 bases and J by 6 bases, with 16 bases of the junction left unmatched. The germline CDR1 and CDR2 sequences are MDHEN and SYDVKM. There are 17 residues in the CDR3. The CDR3 DNA reads TGTGCCAGCACCTCGGGGGGGTTGGACAGGGGAAGTCAGCCCCAGCATTTT. It specifies CASTSGGLDRGSQPQHF.

The V gene is TRBV18, the J gene TRBJ1-6; 7 nucleotides match TRBD1. Per germline, CDR1 KGHSH and CDR2 LQKENI. V lost 5 bases to trimming and J lost 5 bases; unmatched junction nucleotides: 9. The CDR3 covers 16 residues. CDR3 protein: CASSADRDFNNSPLHF. CDR3 in DNA: TGTGCCAGCTCAGCAGACAGGGACTTTAATAATTCACCCCTCCACTTT.

V and J are TRBV11-2 and TRBJ1-2; no clear D gene. V was pared by 3 bases and J by 2 bases, with 7 bases between. The V gene's germline CDR1 is SGHAT and CDR2 FQNNGV. This CDR3 spans 13 amino acids. In DNA, the CDR3 is TGTGCCAGCAGCTTGACACGGAACTATGGCTACACCTTC. It yields the protein CASSLTRNYGYTF.

V is TRBV21-1 and J is TRBJ1-4; TRBD1, the table's D call, was not compared with the DNA. TRBV21-1 is classified as a pseudogene. CDR3 length equals 15 residues. Written as DNA, the CDR3 is TGTGCCAGCAGCAAAGCCGGGACAGTTAATGAAAAACTGTTTTTT. This translates into CASSKAGTVNEKLFF.

The chain employs TRBV28 and TRBJ1-2; D gene uncertain. V lost 11 bases to trimming and J lost 7 bases, with 14 bases between them. The CDR3 runs to 11 residues. Germline V gene data show CDR1 as MDHEN and CDR2 as SYDVKM. CDR3 region: CAGGGVGGYTF. The CDR3 bases are TGTGCCGGAGGCGGGGTCGGTGGCTACACCTTC.

The CDR3 DNA follows: TGCGCCAGCAGCGCGTTCGGACAGGGGGAAGAGACCCAGTACTTC. Translated, it gives CASSAFGQGEETQYF. This chain links TRBV5-1 with TRBJ2-5, with 10 bases identical to TRBD1. CDR3 size: 15 residues. Germline-derived CDR1 and CDR2 are SGHRS and YFSETQ. Trimming at V came to 4 bases and at J to 3 bases, leaving 6 bases not matched to a gene.

The CDR3 loop reads CASSSRQYSYEQYF. The CDR3 nucleotides read TGTGCCAGCAGCTCTAGACAGTACTCCTACGAGCAGTACTTC. The chain is built from TRBV5-5 and TRBJ2-7; a possible D gene is TRBD1 (5 bases). This CDR3 contains 14 residues. CDR1 is SGHKS and CDR2 is YYEKEE in the germline V gene (reference sequence). V lost 3 bases and J 0 bases, leaving 10 bases between the germline ends.

This rearrangement joins TRBV6-5 to TRBJ2-7; TRBD2 matches 8 bases. V trimming: 7 bases; J trimming: 0 bases; junction bases outside the gene matches: 8. This CDR3 is 15 amino acids long. Germline V lookup: CDR1 MNHEY, CDR2 SVGAGI. CDR3 DNA: TGTGCCAGCATGATCCTAGCGGGCCACTCCTACGAGCAGTACTTC. This codes for CASMILAGHSYEQYF.

V usage is TRBV13 and J usage is TRBJ1-2; 10 nucleotides line up with TRBD1. Trimming at V came to 3 bases and at J to 8 bases, leaving 9 bases not matched to a gene. The CDR3 extends over 15 amino acids. Germline CDR1 reads PRHDT; CDR2 reads FYEKMQ (reference sequence). The CDR3 nucleotides are TGTGCCAGCAGCTTCGGACAGGGGGGCTCATTGGGCTACACCTTC. The encoded protein is CASSFGQGGSLGYTF.

The chain links TRBV3-1 (or the pseudogene TRBV3-2) to TRBJ1-2; possible D gene TRBD1, 6 bases. V shed 7 bases and J shed 2 bases, with 17 bases lying between them. CDR1 is LGHDT, CDR2 YNNKEL, per germline (reference sequence). This CDR3 is built from 15 residues. CDR3 residues: CASTRAGGGNYGYTF. CDR3 nucleotide sequence: TGTGCCAGCACCCGCGCGGGAGGGGGGAACTATGGCTACACCTTC.

The V gene is TRBV28, the J gene TRBJ2-7; perhaps TRBD1 as D (5 bases). The germline V gene has CDR1 MDHEN and CDR2 SYDVKM. This CDR3 is 13 amino acids long. V was pared by 5 bases and J by 5 bases, with 13 bases between. CDR3 loop: CASSPLQGNEQYF. DNA for the CDR3: TGTGCCAGCAGTCCCCTCCAGGGAAACGAGCAGTACTTC. The full variable domain, with the rest looked up from reference TRBV28 and TRBJ2-7, is DVKVTQSSRYLVKRTGEKVFLECVQDMDHENMFWYRQDPGLGLRLIYFSYDVKMKEKGDIPEGYSVSREKKERFSLILESASTNQTSMYLCASSPLQGNEQYFGPGTRLTVT.

This chain links TRBV27 with TRBJ2-3; 8 nucleotides agree with TRBD1. Germline-derived CDR1 and CDR2 are MNHEY and SMNVEV (reference sequence). V lost 0 bases, J lost 7 bases, and 6 bases stayed unmatched. The CDR3 contains 15 residues. The CDR3 protein is CASSLSSGTGNTQYF. The CDR3 coding sequence is TGTGCCAGCAGTTTATCGAGTGGGACAGGAAATACGCAGTATTTT.